This TCR beta chain derives from a study of vaccination effects on CD4 cells after COVID-19. Viral peptide pool expansion of antigen-specific CD4+ T cells preceded sequencing in the ViraFEST assay. Investigators separated out CD4+ T cells once around 11 days of culture had passed. The cohort was immunized with two doses of either the BNT162b2 or mRNA-1273 vaccine. Vaccinees lacked prior SARS-CoV-2 infection and tested negative for nucleocapsid antibodies. Each culture well received approximately 2 million PBMC. These cells were then cultured in IMDM with about 10 IU/ml IL-2 and 7.5 to 10 ug/ml peptides. Days 3 and 7 saw half the medium replaced with IL-2 medium. Of note for this clone: Antigen: not known.

Points from the study as a whole: Clones of infection and vaccine origin contracted markedly late after vaccination.

Profiling relied on immunoSEQ multiplex PCR, and the TCRdb table lists in-frame clones only, not all of them. Among approximately 14,000 clones listed, more than 65% were seen once. Germline V gives CDR1 LGHDT, CDR2 YNNKEL (reference sequence). The V gene end was trimmed by 2 bases and the J gene end by 0 bases; junction bases not matched to a gene: 2. The CDR3 is 16 amino acids. The TCR sequence derives from a human donor who received a COVID-19 vaccine. The chain carries TRBV3-1 (or the pseudogene TRBV3-2) and TRBJ2-3, with TRBD2 matching over 10 bases. The source was CD4+ T cells from PBMCs cultured with HCoV-NL63 spike peptides, collected after COVID-19 vaccination. The CDR3 region is CASSQTSGKSTDTQYF. The DNA for the CDR3 is TGTGCCAGCAGCCAAACTAGCGGGAAGAGCACAGATACGCAGTATTTT.